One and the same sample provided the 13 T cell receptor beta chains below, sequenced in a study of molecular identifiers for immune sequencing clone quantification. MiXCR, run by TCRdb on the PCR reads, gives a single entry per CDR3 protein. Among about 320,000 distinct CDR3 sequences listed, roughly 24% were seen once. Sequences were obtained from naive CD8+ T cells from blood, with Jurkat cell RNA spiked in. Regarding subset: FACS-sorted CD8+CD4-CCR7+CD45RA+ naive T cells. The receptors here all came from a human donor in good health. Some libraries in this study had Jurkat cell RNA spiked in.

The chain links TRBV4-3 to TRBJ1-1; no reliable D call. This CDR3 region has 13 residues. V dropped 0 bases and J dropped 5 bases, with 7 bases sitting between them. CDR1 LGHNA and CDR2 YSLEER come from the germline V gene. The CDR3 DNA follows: TGCGCCAGCAGCCAAGATTGGGGAACTGAAGCTTTCTTT. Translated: CASSQDWGTEAFF.

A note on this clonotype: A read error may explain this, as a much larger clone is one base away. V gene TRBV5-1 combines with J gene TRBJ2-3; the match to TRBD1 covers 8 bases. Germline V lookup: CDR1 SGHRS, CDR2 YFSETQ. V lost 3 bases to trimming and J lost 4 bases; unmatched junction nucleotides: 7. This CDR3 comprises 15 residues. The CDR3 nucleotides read TGCGCCAGCAGCTCCACCGGGACAGGCTCAGATACGCAGTATTTT. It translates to CASSSTGTGSDTQYF. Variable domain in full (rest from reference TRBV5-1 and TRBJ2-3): KAGVTQTPRYLIKTRGQQVTLSCSPISGHRSVSWYQQTPGQGLQFLFEYFSETQRNKGNFPGRFSGRQFSNSRSEMNVSTLELGDSALYLCASSSTGTGSDTQYFGPGTRLTVL.

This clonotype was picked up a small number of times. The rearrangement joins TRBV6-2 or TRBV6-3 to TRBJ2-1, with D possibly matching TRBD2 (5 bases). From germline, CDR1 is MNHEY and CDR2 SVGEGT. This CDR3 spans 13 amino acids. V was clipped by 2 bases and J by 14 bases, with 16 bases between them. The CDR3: CASSYKADQWEFF. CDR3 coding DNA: TGTGCCAGCAGTTACAAAGCGGATCAATGGGAGTTCTTC.

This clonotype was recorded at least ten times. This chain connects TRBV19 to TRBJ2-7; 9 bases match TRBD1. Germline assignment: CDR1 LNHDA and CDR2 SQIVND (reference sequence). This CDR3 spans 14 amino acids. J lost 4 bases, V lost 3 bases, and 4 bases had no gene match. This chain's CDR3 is CASSISGQGYEQYF. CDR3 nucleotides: TGTGCCAGTAGTATCTCTGGACAGGGGTACGAGCAGTACTTC.

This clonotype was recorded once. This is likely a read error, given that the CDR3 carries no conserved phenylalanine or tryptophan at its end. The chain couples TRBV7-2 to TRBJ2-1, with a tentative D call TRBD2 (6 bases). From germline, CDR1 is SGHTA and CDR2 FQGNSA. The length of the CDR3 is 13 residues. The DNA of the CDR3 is TGTGCTAGCAGCACGGGACTGTCCAATGAGCAGTTCCTC. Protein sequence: CASSTGLSNEQFL.

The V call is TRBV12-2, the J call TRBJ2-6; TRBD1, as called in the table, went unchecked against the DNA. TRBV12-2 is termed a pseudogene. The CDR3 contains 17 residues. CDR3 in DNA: TGTGCCAGCAGCCCACAGGGCGGGGGACCTGGGGCCAACGTCCTGACTTTC. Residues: CASSPQGGGPGANVLTF.

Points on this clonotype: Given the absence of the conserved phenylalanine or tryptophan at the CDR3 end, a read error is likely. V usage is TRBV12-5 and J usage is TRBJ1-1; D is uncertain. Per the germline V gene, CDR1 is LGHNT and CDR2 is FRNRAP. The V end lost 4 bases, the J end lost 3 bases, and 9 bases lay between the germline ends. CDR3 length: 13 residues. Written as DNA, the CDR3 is TGTGCTAGTGGTTACCATAATCACACTGAAGCTTTCTAT. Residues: CASGYHNHTEAFY.

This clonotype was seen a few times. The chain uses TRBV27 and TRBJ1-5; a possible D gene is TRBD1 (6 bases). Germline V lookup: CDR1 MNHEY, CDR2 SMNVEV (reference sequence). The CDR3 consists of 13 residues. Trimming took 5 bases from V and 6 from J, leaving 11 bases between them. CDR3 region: CASSGQSGQPQHF. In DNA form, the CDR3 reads TGTGCCAGCAGTGGACAGTCAGGTCAGCCCCAGCATTTT.

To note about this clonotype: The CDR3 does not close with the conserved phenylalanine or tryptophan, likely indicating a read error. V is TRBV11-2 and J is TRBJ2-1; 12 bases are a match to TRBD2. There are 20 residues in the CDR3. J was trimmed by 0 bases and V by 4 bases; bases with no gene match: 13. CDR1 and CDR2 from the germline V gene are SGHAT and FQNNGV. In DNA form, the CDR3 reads TGTGCCAGCAGCTACAGACTAGCGGGGGCCCTCACCAGCTCCTACAATGAGCAGTTCTTA. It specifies CASSYRLAGALTSSYNEQFL.

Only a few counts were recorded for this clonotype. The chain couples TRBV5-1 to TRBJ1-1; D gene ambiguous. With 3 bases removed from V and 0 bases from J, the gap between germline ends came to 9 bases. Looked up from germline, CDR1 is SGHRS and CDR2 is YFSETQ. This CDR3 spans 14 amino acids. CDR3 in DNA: TGCGCCAGCAGCTCGTCAGGAATGAACACTGAAGCTTTCTTT. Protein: CASSSSGMNTEAFF.

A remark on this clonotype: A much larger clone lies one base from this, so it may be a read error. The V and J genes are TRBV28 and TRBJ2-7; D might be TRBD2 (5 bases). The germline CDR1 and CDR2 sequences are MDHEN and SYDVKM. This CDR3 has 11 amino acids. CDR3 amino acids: CASRRAYAQYF. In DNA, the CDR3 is TGTGCCAGCAGGAGGGCCTACGCGCAGTACTTC.

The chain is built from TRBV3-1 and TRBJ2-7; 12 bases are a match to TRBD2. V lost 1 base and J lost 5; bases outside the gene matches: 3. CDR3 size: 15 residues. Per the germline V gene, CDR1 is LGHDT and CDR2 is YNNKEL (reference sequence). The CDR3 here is CASSQGLAGENEQYF. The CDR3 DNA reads TGTGCCAGCAGCCAAGGACTAGCGGGAGAAAACGAGCAGTACTTC.

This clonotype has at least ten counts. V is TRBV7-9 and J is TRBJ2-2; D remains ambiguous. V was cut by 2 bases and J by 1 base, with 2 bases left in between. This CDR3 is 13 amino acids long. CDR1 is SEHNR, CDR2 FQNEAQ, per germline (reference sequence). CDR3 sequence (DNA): TGTGCCAGCAGCTTAATGAACACCGGGGAGCTGTTTTTT. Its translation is CASSLMNTGELFF.